This entry lists 23 T cell receptor beta chains sequenced from one sample in a study of OX40 agonist ivuxolimab in advanced cancers. Produced via immunoSEQ multiplex PCR; TCRdb's table is partial and in-frame only. In the table there are some 22,000 clones, roughly 86% of which are singletons. The input for sequencing was CD4+ or CD8+ T cells sorted from blood, taken in a trial of the OX40 agonist ivuxolimab. Receptors were obtained from an adult with an advanced solid tumor such as melanoma, head and neck, liver or kidney cancer.

This chain connects TRBV7-6 to TRBJ1-5; D remains unclear. V shed 5 bases and J shed 5 bases, with 19 bases lying between them. This CDR3 has 16 residues. The germline CDR1 and CDR2 sequences are SGHVS and FNYEAQ. The CDR3 nucleotides read TGTGCCAGCAGCCCATCAGGAAGCAACCTATATCAGCCCCAGCATTTT. Amino acids: CASSPSGSNLYQPQHF. Looking up the rest from reference TRBV7-6 and TRBJ1-5 gives the full variable domain: GAGVSQSPRYKVTKRGQDVALRCDPISGHVSLYWYRQALGQGPEFLTYFNYEAQQDKSGLPNDRFSAERPEGSISTLTIQRTEQRDSAMYRCASSPSGSNLYQPQHFGDGTRLSIL.

V is TRBV11-2 and J is TRBJ1-1; D gene unclear. Germline V lookup: CDR1 SGHAT, CDR2 FQNNGV. The V end was cut by 5 bases, the J end by 1 base, with 8 bases between. There are 13 residues in the CDR3. This CDR3 reads CASSRTANTEAFF. The CDR3 DNA reads as TGTGCCAGCAGCAGAACAGCGAACACTGAAGCTTTCTTT.

CDR3 bases: TGTGCTAGTTCCCCAGGAGCAGAAGAGACCCAGTACTTC. Its protein is CASSPGAEETQYF. This chain links TRBV12-5 with TRBJ2-5; D unclear. The CDR3 is 13 amino acids. CDR1 is LGHNT, CDR2 FRNRAP, per germline. With 8 bases removed from V and 3 bases from J, the gap between germline ends came to 13 bases. The full variable domain, completed using reference TRBV12-5 and TRBJ2-5, is DARVTQTPRHKVTEMGQEVTMRCQPILGHNTVFWYRQTMMQGLELLAYFRNRAPLDDSGMPKDRFSAEMPDATLATLKIQPSEPRDSAVYFCASSPGAEETQYFGPGTRLLVL.

This chain uses TRBV7-9 with TRBJ1-1; D is uncertain. Germline lookup yields CDR1 SEHNR and CDR2 FQNEAQ (reference sequence). V lost 1 base and J lost 4, with 10 bases in between. This CDR3 has 14 residues. Written as DNA, the CDR3 is TGTGCCAGCAGCTTAGGACGGAAGAGCACTGAAGCTTTCTTT. Translating gives CASSLGRKSTEAFF. The entire variable domain, with the rest obtained from reference TRBV7-9 and TRBJ1-1, is as follows: DTGVSQNPRHKITKRGQNVTFRCDPISEHNRLYWYRQTLGQGPEFLTYFQNEAQLEKSRLLSDRFSAERPKGSFSTLEIQRTEQGDSAMYLCASSLGRKSTEAFFGQGTRLTVV.

The V and J genes are TRBV19 and TRBJ2-7; 7 bases line up with TRBD2. The CDR3 is 17 amino acids. J lost 4 bases, V lost 2 bases, and 14 bases had no gene match. The germline V gene encodes CDR1 LNHDA and CDR2 SQIVND (reference sequence). CDR3 nucleotides: TGTGCCAGTAGTATAAGCCCGACGGGGAGGGGAGTATACGAGCAGTACTTC. It encodes CASSISPTGRGVYEQYF. Filled out from reference TRBV19 and TRBJ2-7, the complete variable domain reads DGGITQSPKYLFRKEGQNVTLSCEQNLNHDAMYWYRQDPGQGLRLIYYSQIVNDFQKGDIAEGYSVSREKKESFPLTVTSAQKNPTAFYLCASSISPTGRGVYEQYFGPGTRLTVT.

The V call is TRBV23-1, the J call TRBJ2-2, with TRBD2 matching over 8 bases. TRBV23-1 is an ORF, and what it does is uncertain. CDR3 length: 15 residues. Trimming at V came to 7 bases and at J to 8 bases, leaving 12 bases not matched to a gene. Here the CDR3 DNA reads TGCGCCAGCAACCGCCGCGGGGGGCGGTTAGGGGAGCTGTTTTTT. Protein product: CASNRRGGRLGELFF.

The V and J genes are TRBV18 and TRBJ2-2, with 11 positions matching TRBD1. Trimming at V came to 6 bases and at J to 5 bases, leaving 5 bases not matched to a gene. The CDR3 is 15 amino acids. Germline CDR1 is KGHSH and CDR2 is LQKENI. The CDR3, as DNA: TGTGCCAGCTCTTCCGGGACAGGGGGAACCGGGGAGCTGTTTTTT. This translates into CASSSGTGGTGELFF.

This clone has a single count. This chain connects TRBV27 to TRBJ1-1; TRBD1 aligns across 11 bases. The ends lost 5 bases at V and 6 bases at J; junction bases unmatched: 5. The CDR3 spans 14 residues. Germline CDR1 MNHEY, CDR2 SMNVEV (reference sequence). Here the CDR3 DNA reads TGTGCCAGCAGTCCCGGACAGGGGGCGGCTGAAGCTTTCTTT. Encoded protein: CASSPGQGAAEAFF.

The gene calls are TRBV13 and TRBJ2-6, with D possibly matching TRBD2 (5 bases). Trimming left V 3 bases short and J 4 bases short, with 28 bases between. This CDR3 has 21 amino acids. Germline loops: CDR1 PRHDT, CDR2 FYEKMQ (reference sequence). CDR3 protein: CASSFRAYPGKRLWGANVLTF. CDR3 sequence (DNA): TGTGCCAGCAGCTTTCGTGCCTATCCGGGAAAAAGGCTGTGGGGGGCCAACGTCCTGACTTTC.

The rearrangement joins TRBV10-3 to TRBJ2-3; TRBD2 matches 11 bases. The germline V gene encodes CDR1 ENHRY and CDR2 SYGVKD. This CDR3 spans 18 amino acids. The V segment lost 0 bases and the J segment 0 bases; nucleotides outside the gene matches: 5. CDR3 sequence: CAISESMGTSGSTDTQYF. CDR3 sequence (DNA): TGTGCCATCAGTGAGTCGATGGGGACTAGCGGCAGCACAGATACGCAGTATTTT.

This rearrangement joins TRBV30 to TRBJ1-1; tentatively, D is TRBD1 (5 bases). Germline assignment: CDR1 GTSNPN and CDR2 SVGIG (reference sequence). V dropped 3 bases and J dropped 2 bases, with 10 bases sitting between them. The CDR3 consists of 13 residues. The DNA for the CDR3 is TGTGCCTGGAGCTTGGGGGGAAACACTGAAGCTTTCTTT. Encoded protein: CAWSLGGNTEAFF.

The CDR3 nucleotides read TGTGCCATCAGGGGGGACAGGAAGGACTATGGCTACACCTTC. This gives the protein CAIRGDRKDYGYTF. The genes are TRBV10-3 and TRBJ1-2, with 8 positions matching TRBD1. The CDR3 consists of 14 residues. Per the germline V gene, CDR1 is ENHRY and CDR2 is SYGVKD. V lost 6 bases to trimming and J lost 3 bases; unmatched junction nucleotides: 6.

This chain joins TRBV5-1 and TRBJ2-5; 12 bases fit TRBD1. V lost 4 bases, J lost 5 bases, and 15 bases stayed unmatched. This CDR3 has 18 residues. CDR1 and CDR2 from the germline V gene are SGHRS and YFSETQ. The CDR3 region is CASSPRTRDRGQVETQYF. DNA of the CDR3: TGCGCCAGCAGCCCTCGGACCCGGGACAGGGGGCAGGTGGAGACCCAGTACTTC.

The chain combines TRBV7-8 with TRBJ2-1, with D hard to call. In germline, CDR1 is SGHVS, CDR2 FQNEAQ. CDR3 length equals 13 residues. With 5 bases removed from V and 7 bases from J, the gap between germline ends came to 12 bases. CDR3 DNA: TGTGCCAGCAGCCCTCTGTCGGGTAATGAGCAGTTCTTC. Its translation: CASSPLSGNEQFF.

This clone was seen a handful of times. This rearrangement joins TRBV7-8 to TRBJ1-1, with D unclear. The CDR3 has 12 residues. Trimming cost V 1 base and J 12 bases, with 12 bases left between them. Germline values: CDR1 SGHVS, CDR2 FQNEAQ. The CDR3, as DNA: TGTGCCAGCAGCTTAGGAGCCGAGCATCCTTTCTTT. The encoded protein is CASSLGAEHPFF.

The chain employs TRBV5-4 and TRBJ1-1; the D gene is possibly TRBD1 (5 bases). V was clipped by 7 bases and J by 4 bases, with 17 bases between them. The CDR3 has 14 amino acids. Germline values: CDR1 SGHNT, CDR2 YYREEE (reference sequence). CDR3 nucleotide sequence: TGTGCCAGCTCCTTTAAGGGCGGGGGCACTGAAGCTTTCTTT. This sequence encodes CASSFKGGGTEAFF.

The CDR3 bases are TGTGCCAGCACTCTACTCCGGGGGGGGACAGATACGCAGTATTTT. Protein: CASTLLRGGTDTQYF. This chain links TRBV27 with TRBJ2-3; the match to TRBD2 covers 8 bases. Germline CDR1 is MNHEY and CDR2 is SMNVEV (reference sequence). With V trimmed by 7 bases and J by 3 bases, 9 bases remained unmatched. CDR3 size: 15 residues.

The rearrangement uses TRBV6-5 and TRBJ1-1, with D hard to call. From germline, CDR1 is MNHEY and CDR2 SVGAGI. The CDR3 sequence is 16 residues long. V was clipped by 1 base and J by 5 bases, with 17 bases between them. This CDR3 is CASSYYLRGENTEAFF. CDR3 nucleotides: TGTGCCAGCAGTTACTATCTTCGGGGAGAGAATACTGAAGCTTTCTTT.

J is TRBJ1-2 and V is TRBV19, with D unresolved. The CDR3 sequence is 13 residues long. Trimming removed 7 bases from V and 4 bases from J, with 13 bases in between. CDR1 and CDR2 from the germline V gene are LNHDA and SQIVND (reference sequence). The CDR3 bases are TGTGCCAGTAATCTCGACAACCGCTATGGCTACACCTTC. Translating gives CASNLDNRYGYTF.

V and J are TRBV27 and TRBJ2-7; D not resolved. The germline gives CDR1 MNHEY, CDR2 SMNVEV (reference sequence). The CDR3 extends over 12 amino acids. Deletions cut 6 bases from V and 2 bases from J, with 8 bases between. The CDR3 sequence is CASSPSPYEQYF. CDR3 nucleotide sequence: TGTGCCAGCAGCCCCAGCCCCTACGAGCAGTACTTC.

The gene calls are TRBV5-1 and TRBJ1-4; D gene unclear. This CDR3 has 16 amino acids. V lost 6 bases and J lost 2, with 17 bases in between. CDR1 and CDR2 (germline): SGHRS, YFSETQ. The CDR3 loop reads CASTQIPTPTNEKLFF. DNA of the CDR3: TGCGCCAGCACCCAAATCCCAACACCTACTAATGAAAAACTGTTTTTT.

V gene TRBV30 combines with J gene TRBJ2-1, with no clear D. V was clipped by 2 bases and J by 7 bases, with 9 bases between them. CDR1 GTSNPN and CDR2 SVGIG come from the germline V gene (reference sequence). CDR3 length: 12 amino acids. CDR3 nucleotides: TGTGCCTGGAGTTATGGCAGAAATGAGCAGTTCTTC. It encodes CAWSYGRNEQFF.

This chain joins TRBV19 and TRBJ1-5; D not resolved. The germline V gene encodes CDR1 LNHDA and CDR2 SQIVND (reference sequence). The CDR3 is made up of 11 amino acids. With 4 bases removed from V and 7 bases from J, the gap between germline ends came to 5 bases. CDR3 bases: TGTGCCAGTAGTAATGGACAGCCCCAGCATTTT. Its protein is CASSNGQPQHF.